This T cell receptor beta chain comes out of a study of Graves' ophthalmopathy and Graves' hyperthyroidism. This CDR3 region has 13 residues. Germline trimming cut 0 bases from V and 7 bases from J; bases unmatched to any gene: 0. Patients in the hyperthyroidism group, adults aged 18 to 65, were newly diagnosed, under 2 months' duration. This clonotype showed up just a few times. Its matching antigen is unknown. For repertoire sequencing, the TCR beta CDR3 regions were amplified from RNA transcripts. First-round RT-PCR employed HTBI primers, with a second-round multiplex PCR after it. TCRdb used MiXCR to reprocess the multiplex PCR reads, holding one entry per CDR3 protein. Of hundreds of thousands of distinct CDR3 sequences in the sample, 20% to 25% were seen once. Whole-study results and caveats: At around 65% sensitivity and 72.22% specificity, the model predicted progression of the ophthalmopathy. Blood shared most expanded thyroid clonotypes above 0.001 frequency.

The genes are TRBV12-3 or TRBV12-4 and TRBJ2-4, with 7 bases fitting TRBD1. The sample comprised peripheral blood. The sequence came from a woman under 30 with stable Graves' hyperthyroidism. CDR3 region: CASSLADRNIQYF. In DNA form, the CDR3 reads TGTGCCAGCAGTTTAGCGGACAGGAACATTCAGTACTTC.